These T cell receptor beta chains were read from a single sample in a study of CD8 T cells in ankylosing spondylitis. Each CDR3 protein gets one entry after TCRdb re-called the 5' RACE reads with MiXCR. This sample has roughly 130,000 distinct CDR3 sequences; around 9.7% occur once, and the top ten carry approximately 3.3%. The material sequenced was blood, either unsorted or a sorted T cell fraction (not recorded which). Receptor source: a male donor with ankylosing spondylitis or in good health (not recorded which). CDR3s include the opening cysteine and the closing phenylalanine or tryptophan. Size values are once, few and many counts, or a class for expanded clones, and some rows have none.

J gene: TRBJ2-7
clone size: few
V gene: TRBV3-1
CDR3 protein: CASSQVTGSHEQYF

J gene: TRBJ1-2
clone size: many
V gene: TRBV7-8
CDR3 protein: CASSRETGDGYTF

J gene: TRBJ1-1
clone size: -
V gene: TRBV7-9
CDR3 protein: CATSPRFGGGRTDAFF

J gene: TRBJ1-5
clone size: few
V gene: TRBV7-9
CDR3 protein: CASQLFGEGSNQPQHF

J gene: TRBJ1-5
clone size: many
V gene: TRBV20-1
CDR3 protein: CSARSGFGSNQPQHF

J gene: TRBJ2-1
clone size: few
V gene: TRBV3-1
CDR3 protein: CASSQGLAGVHEQFF

J gene: TRBJ1-5
clone size: many
V gene: TRBV6-1
CDR3 protein: CASSEARVDGNQPQHF

J gene: TRBJ2-2
clone size: many
V gene: TRBV4-1
CDR3 protein: CASSLDIPGELFF

J gene: TRBJ1-2
clone size: few
V gene: TRBV5-8
CDR3 protein: CASSLTGRNYGYTF

J gene: TRBJ2-1
clone size: many
V gene: TRBV7-9
CDR3 protein: CASSPGGTSGIRNEQFF

J gene: TRBJ2-7
clone size: many
V gene: TRBV3-1
CDR3 protein: CASSQGLAHSSYEQYF

J gene: TRBJ2-7
clone size: many
V gene: TRBV7-8
CDR3 protein: CASSRDSGRYYEQYF

J gene: TRBJ2-7
clone size: many
V gene: TRBV9
CDR3 protein: CASSLSGISEQYF

J gene: TRBJ2-3
clone size: many
V gene: TRBV6-1
CDR3 protein: CASRGGRYTSTDTQYF

J gene: TRBJ2-5
clone size: few
V gene: TRBV3-1
CDR3 protein: CASSQDHTRRDETQYF

J gene: TRBJ2-1
clone size: -
V gene: TRBV3-1
CDR3 protein: CASSQGTGGIYNEQFF

J gene: TRBJ1-6
clone size: many
V gene: TRBV4-1
CDR3 protein: CASSQGAGGSPLHF

J gene: TRBJ2-2
clone size: many
V gene: TRBV5-1
CDR3 protein: CASMTGNTGELFF

J gene: TRBJ1-1
clone size: many
V gene: TRBV20-1
CDR3 protein: CSVLGSTEAFF

J gene: TRBJ2-1
clone size: many
V gene: TRBV27
CDR3 protein: CASSLPAAGHEQFF

J gene: TRBJ2-5
clone size: many
V gene: TRBV20-1
CDR3 protein: CSASFPGRKETQYF

J gene: TRBJ2-1
clone size: many
V gene: TRBV5-1
CDR3 protein: CASSRTSGEYNEQFF

J gene: TRBJ2-5
clone size: -
V gene: TRBV6-1
CDR3 protein: CASSRLQRETPETQYF

J gene: TRBJ2-1
clone size: many
V gene: TRBV3-1
CDR3 protein: CASSLRTGGRGEQFF

J gene: TRBJ2-5
clone size: -
V gene: TRBV7-2
CDR3 protein: CASSFSPNFQETQYF

J gene: TRBJ1-2
clone size: many
V gene: TRBV12-3/TRBV12-4
CDR3 protein: CASRAGTGGYYGYTF

J gene: TRBJ2-1
clone size: many
V gene: TRBV20-1
CDR3 protein: CSARGGVGNEQFF

J gene: TRBJ1-4
clone size: many
V gene: TRBV5-1
CDR3 protein: CASSTGRNEKLFF

J gene: TRBJ1-1
clone size: many
V gene: TRBV7-6
CDR3 protein: CASSSTGMNTEAFF

J gene: TRBJ2-2
clone size: many
V gene: TRBV6-2/TRBV6-3
CDR3 protein: CASRLNTGELFF